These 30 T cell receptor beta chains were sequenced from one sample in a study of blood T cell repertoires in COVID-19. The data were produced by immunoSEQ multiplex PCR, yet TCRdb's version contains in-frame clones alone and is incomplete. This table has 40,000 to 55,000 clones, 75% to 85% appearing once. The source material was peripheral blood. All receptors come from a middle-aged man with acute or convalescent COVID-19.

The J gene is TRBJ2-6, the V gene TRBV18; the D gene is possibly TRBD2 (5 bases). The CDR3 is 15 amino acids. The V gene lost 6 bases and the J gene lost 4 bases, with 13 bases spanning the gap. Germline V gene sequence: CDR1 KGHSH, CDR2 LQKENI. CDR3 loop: CASSFDGVGANVLTF. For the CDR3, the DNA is TGTGCCAGCTCTTTCGACGGGGTAGGGGCCAACGTCCTGACTTTC.

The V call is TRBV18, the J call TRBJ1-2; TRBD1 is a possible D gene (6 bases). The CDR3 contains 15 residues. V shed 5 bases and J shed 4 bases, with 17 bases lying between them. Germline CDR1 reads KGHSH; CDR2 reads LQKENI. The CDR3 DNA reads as TGTGCCAGCTCAGAGTTGGGACAACCAATCTATGGCTACACCTTC. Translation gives CASSELGQPIYGYTF.

CDR3 sequence: CASSPAGGTDTQYF. The DNA for the CDR3 is TGTGCCAGCAGTCCTGCGGGAGGAACAGATACGCAGTATTTT. The chain couples TRBV2 to TRBJ2-3, with 8 bases that match TRBD2. From germline, CDR1 is SNHLY and CDR2 FYNNEI. With V trimmed by 5 bases and J by 3 bases, 4 bases remained unmatched. The CDR3 totals 14 residues.

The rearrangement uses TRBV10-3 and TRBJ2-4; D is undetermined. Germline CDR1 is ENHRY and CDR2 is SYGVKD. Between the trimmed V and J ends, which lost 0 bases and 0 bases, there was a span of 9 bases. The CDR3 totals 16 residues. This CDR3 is CAISESGNLAKNIQYF. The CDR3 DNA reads TGTGCCATCAGTGAGTCTGGCAATCTAGCCAAAAACATTCAGTACTTC.

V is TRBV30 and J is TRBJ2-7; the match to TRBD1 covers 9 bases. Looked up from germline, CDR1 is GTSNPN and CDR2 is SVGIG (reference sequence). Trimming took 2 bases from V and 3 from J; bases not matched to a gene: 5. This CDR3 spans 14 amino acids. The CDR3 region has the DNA TGTGCCTGGAGTTCCGGGACAGGGTTCTACGAGCAGTACTTC. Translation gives CAWSSGTGFYEQYF.

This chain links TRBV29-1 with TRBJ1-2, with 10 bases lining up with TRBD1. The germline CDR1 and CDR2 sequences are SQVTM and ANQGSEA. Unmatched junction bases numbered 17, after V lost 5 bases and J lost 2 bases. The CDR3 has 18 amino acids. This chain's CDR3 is CSVLEVAGQGSGNYGYTF. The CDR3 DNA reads TGCAGCGTTCTAGAGGTAGCGGGACAGGGGAGTGGAAACTATGGCTACACCTTC.

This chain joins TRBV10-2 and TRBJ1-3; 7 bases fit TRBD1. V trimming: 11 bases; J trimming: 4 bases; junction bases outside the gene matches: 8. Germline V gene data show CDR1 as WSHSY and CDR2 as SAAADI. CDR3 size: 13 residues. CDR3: CAGSDRSGNTIYF. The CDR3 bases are TGCGCCGGATCGGACAGGTCGGGAAACACCATATATTTT.

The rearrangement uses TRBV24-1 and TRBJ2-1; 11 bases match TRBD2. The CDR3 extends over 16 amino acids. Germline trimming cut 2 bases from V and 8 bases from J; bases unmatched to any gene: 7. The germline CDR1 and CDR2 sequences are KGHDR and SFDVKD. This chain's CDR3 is CATSDSIAGGMHEQFF. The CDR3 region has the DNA TGTGCCACCAGTGATTCAATAGCGGGAGGGATGCATGAGCAGTTCTTC.

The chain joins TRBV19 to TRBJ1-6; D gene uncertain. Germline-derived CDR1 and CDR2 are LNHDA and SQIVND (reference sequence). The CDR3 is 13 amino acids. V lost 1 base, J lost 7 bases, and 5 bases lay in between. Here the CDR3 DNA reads TGTGCCAGTAGTATAGGTGGCAATTCACCCCTCCACTTT. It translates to CASSIGGNSPLHF.

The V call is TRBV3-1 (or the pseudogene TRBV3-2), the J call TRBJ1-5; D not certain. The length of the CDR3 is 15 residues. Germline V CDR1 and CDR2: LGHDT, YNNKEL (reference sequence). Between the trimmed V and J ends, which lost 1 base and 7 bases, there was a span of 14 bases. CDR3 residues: CASSQVAGRGQPQHF. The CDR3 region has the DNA TGTGCCAGCAGCCAAGTTGCGGGAAGAGGCCAGCCCCAGCATTTT.

The chain's CDR3 is CASSGDGNTIYF. The CDR3 DNA reads TGTGCCAGCAGCGGAGATGGAAACACCATATATTTT. This chain connects TRBV5-4 to TRBJ1-3; D call uncertain. Germline CDR1 reads SGHNT; CDR2 reads YYREEE (reference sequence). V dropped 4 bases and J dropped 3 bases, with 5 bases sitting between them. The length of the CDR3 is 12 residues.

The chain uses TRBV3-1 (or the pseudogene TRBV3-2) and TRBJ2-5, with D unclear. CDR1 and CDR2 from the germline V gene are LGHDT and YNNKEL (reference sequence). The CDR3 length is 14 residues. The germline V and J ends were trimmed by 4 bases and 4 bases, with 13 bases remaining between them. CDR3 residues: CASSLRADRETQYF. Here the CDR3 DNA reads TGTGCCAGCAGCCTGAGAGCTGATCGAGAGACCCAGTACTTC.

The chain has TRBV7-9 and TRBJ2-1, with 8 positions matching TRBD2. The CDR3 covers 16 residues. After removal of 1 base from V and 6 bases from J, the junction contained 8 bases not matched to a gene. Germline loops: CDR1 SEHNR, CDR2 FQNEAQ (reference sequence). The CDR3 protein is CASSLVSGRASNEQFF. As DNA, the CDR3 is TGTGCCAGCAGCTTAGTCTCCGGGAGGGCCTCCAATGAGCAGTTCTTC. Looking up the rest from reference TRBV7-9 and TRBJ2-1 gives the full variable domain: DTGVSQNPRHKITKRGQNVTFRCDPISEHNRLYWYRQTLGQGPEFLTYFQNEAQLEKSRLLSDRFSAERPKGSFSTLEIQRTEQGDSAMYLCASSLVSGRASNEQFFGPGTRLTVL.

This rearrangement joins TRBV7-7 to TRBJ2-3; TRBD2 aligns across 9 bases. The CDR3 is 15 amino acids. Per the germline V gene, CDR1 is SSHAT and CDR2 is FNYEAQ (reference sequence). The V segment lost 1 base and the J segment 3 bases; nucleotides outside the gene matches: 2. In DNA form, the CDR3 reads TGTGCCAGCAGCTTAGGTGCGGGGGGGACAGATACGCAGTATTTT. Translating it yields CASSLGAGGTDTQYF.

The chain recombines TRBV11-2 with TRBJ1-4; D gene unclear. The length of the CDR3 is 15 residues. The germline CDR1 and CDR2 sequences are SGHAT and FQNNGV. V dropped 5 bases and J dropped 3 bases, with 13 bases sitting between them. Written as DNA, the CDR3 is TGTGCCAGCAGCCCCATCGGAGGTGCTAATGAAAAACTGTTTTTT. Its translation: CASSPIGGANEKLFF.

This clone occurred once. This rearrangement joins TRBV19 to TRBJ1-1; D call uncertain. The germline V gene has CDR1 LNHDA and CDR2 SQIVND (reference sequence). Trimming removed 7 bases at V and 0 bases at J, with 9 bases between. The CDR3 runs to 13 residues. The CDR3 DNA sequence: TGTGCCAGTAACGCCGGTATGAACACTGAAGCTTTCTTT. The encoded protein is CASNAGMNTEAFF.

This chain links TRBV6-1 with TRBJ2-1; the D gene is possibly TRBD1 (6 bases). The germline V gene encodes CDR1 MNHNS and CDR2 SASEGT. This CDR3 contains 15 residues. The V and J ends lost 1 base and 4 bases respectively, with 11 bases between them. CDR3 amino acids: CASSEGGTKYNEQFF. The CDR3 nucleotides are TGTGCCAGCAGTGAAGGGGGGACAAAATACAATGAGCAGTTCTTC.

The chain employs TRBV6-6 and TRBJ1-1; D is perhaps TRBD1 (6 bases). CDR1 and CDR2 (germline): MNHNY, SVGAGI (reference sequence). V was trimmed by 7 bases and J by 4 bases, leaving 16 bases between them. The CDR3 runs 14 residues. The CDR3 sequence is CASTLQGRGTEAFF. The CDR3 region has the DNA TGTGCCAGCACCTTACAGGGCAGGGGCACTGAAGCTTTCTTT.

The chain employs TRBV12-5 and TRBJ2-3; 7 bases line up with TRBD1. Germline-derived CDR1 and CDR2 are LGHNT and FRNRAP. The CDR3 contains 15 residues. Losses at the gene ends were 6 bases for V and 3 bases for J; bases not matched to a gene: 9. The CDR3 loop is CASGKTARGTDTQYF. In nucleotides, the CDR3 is TGTGCTAGTGGCAAGACGGCCAGGGGGACAGATACGCAGTATTTT. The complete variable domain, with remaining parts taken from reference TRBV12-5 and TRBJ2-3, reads DARVTQTPRHKVTEMGQEVTMRCQPILGHNTVFWYRQTMMQGLELLAYFRNRAPLDDSGMPKDRFSAEMPDATLATLKIQPSEPRDSAVYFCASGKTARGTDTQYFGPGTRLTVL.

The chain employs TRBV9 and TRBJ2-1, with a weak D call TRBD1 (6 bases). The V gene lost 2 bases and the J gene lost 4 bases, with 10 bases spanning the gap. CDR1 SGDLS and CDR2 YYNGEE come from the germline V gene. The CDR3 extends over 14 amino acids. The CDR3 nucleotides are TGTGCCAGCAGCGTCGGGACAAGGTACAATGAGCAGTTCTTC. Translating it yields CASSVGTRYNEQFF.

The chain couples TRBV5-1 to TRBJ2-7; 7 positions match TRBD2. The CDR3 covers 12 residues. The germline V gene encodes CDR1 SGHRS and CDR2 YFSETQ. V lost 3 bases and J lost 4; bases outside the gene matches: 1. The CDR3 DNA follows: TGCGCCAGCAGCTCTAGCGGATACGAGCAGTACTTC. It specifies CASSSSGYEQYF.

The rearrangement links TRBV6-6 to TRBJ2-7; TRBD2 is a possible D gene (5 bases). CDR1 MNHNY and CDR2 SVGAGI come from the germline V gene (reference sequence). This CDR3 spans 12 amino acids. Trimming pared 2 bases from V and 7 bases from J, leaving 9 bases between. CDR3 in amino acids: CASSYTGIEQYF. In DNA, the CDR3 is TGTGCCAGCAGTTACACGGGGATAGAGCAGTACTTC.

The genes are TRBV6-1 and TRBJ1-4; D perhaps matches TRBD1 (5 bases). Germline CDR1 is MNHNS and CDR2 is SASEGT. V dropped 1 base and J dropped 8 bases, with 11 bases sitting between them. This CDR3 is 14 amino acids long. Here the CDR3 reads CASSEVAGREKLFF. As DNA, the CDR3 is TGTGCCAGCAGTGAAGTAGCAGGGAGGGAAAAACTGTTTTTT.

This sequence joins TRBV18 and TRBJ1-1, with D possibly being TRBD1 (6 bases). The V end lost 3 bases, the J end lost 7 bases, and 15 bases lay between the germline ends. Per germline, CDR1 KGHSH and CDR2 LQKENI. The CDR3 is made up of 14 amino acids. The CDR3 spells CASSPTRTASEAFF. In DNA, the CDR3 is TGTGCCAGCTCACCTACAAGGACAGCGAGTGAAGCTTTCTTT. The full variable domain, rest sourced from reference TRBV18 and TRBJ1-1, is NAGVMQNPRHLVRRRGQEARLRCSPMKGHSHVYWYRQLPEEGLKFMVYLQKENIIDESGMPKERFSAEFPKEGPSILRIQQVVRGDSAAYFCASSPTRTASEAFFGQGTRLTVV.

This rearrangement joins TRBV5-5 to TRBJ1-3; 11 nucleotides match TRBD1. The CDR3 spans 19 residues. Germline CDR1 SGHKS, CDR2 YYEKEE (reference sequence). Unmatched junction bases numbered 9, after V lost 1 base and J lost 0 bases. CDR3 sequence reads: CASSLHGTGGQSSGNTIYF. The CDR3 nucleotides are TGTGCCAGCAGCTTGCACGGGACAGGGGGGCAATCCTCTGGAAACACCATATATTTT.

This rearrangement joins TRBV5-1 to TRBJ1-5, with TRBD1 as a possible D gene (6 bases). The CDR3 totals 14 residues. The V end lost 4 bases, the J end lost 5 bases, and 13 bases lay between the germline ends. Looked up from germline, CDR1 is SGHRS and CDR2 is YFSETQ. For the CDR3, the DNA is TGCGCCAGCAGCGCGGGGGACACCCATCAGCCCCAGCATTTT. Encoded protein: CASSAGDTHQPQHF.

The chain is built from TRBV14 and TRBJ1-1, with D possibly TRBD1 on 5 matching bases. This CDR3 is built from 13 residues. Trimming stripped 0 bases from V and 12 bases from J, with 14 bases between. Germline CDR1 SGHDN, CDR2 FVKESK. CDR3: CASSQDIPGRTFF. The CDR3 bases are TGTGCCAGCAGCCAAGATATCCCAGGGAGGACTTTCTTT.

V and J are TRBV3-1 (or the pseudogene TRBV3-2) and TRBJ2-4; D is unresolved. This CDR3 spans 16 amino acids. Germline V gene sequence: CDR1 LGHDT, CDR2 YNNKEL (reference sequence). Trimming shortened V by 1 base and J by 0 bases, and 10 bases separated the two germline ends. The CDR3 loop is CASSQGPSRAKNIQYF. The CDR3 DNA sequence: TGTGCCAGCAGCCAAGGGCCCTCCAGAGCCAAAAACATTCAGTACTTC.

The CDR3 loop reads CASSQGSGYVQETQYF. In DNA form, the CDR3 reads TGTGCCAGCAGCCAAGGATCAGGGTATGTGCAAGAGACCCAGTACTTC. The gene calls are TRBV3-1 (or the pseudogene TRBV3-2) and TRBJ2-5, with D possibly being TRBD1 (5 bases). This CDR3 is built from 16 residues. V lost 1 base and J lost 2, with 14 bases in between. Germline assignment: CDR1 LGHDT and CDR2 YNNKEL (reference sequence).

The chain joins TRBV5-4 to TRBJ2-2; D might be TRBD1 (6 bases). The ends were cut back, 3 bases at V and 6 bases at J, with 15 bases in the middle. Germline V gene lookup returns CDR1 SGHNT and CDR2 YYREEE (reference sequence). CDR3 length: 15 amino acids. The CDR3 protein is CASSSGQITPGELFF. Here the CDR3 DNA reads TGTGCCAGCAGCTCGGGACAAATAACACCCGGGGAGCTGTTTTTT. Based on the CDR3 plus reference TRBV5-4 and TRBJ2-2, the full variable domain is ETGVTQSPTHLIKTRGQQVTLRCSSQSGHNTVSWYQQALGQGPQFIFQYYREEENGRGNFPPRFSGLQFPNYSSELNVNALELDDSALYLCASSSGQITPGELFFGEGSRLTVL.